This TCR beta chain is from a study of regulatory T cells in long-lasting Graves disease. Time point here: newly diagnosed GD, antithyroid drugs for less than 3 months. Following extraction of RNA from PBMCs, that RNA was used to make the TCR library. This clonotype showed up many times. V lost 6 bases to trimming and J lost 6 bases, with 18 bases between them. The CDR3 totals 15 residues. The germline V gene has CDR1 MNHEY and CDR2 SMNVEV (reference sequence). With iRepertoire HTBI primers and Arm-PCR of CDR3 regions, TCR beta libraries were built. TCRdb redid the calling of the multiplex PCR reads with MiXCR, one entry per CDR3 protein. Among under 500,000 distinct CDR3 sequences listed, about a sixth were seen once. Separately, the same data were catalogued under a study of T cells in Graves' hyperthyroidism and ophthalmopathy.

The sequence was obtained from a woman in her twenties or thirties with Graves disease. Here the sequenced sample was peripheral blood mononuclear cells (PBMCs), taken at new diagnosis, from a patient treated with antithyroid drugs. The chain employs TRBV27 and TRBJ2-1; D may be TRBD2 (6 bases). The CDR3 nucleotides are TGTGCCAGCAGATCATTTATGGGAGGCCGCAATGAGCAGTTCTTC. This sequence encodes CASRSFMGGRNEQFF.